This TCR beta chain was retrieved from a study of blood T cells in healthy people across ages. The CDR3 is 12 residues long. Germline CDR1 and CDR2: ENHRY and SYGVKD. Through a sample-barcoded 5' primer and a J-beta primer mix, a second PCR was run for roughly 7 to 11 cycles. A tag from a template-switch adaptor with 12 random nucleotides marked each cDNA molecule. TCRdb re-analysed the 5' RACE reads in MiXCR, keeping a single row per CDR3 protein. The table includes 900,000 to 950,000 distinct CDR3 sequences, roughly 28% detected once. This sample also belongs to another study, concerning T cells of mothers and their children.

Input material: blood. This receptor was taken from a woman in her thirties or forties in good health. The chain couples TRBV10-3 to TRBJ1-1, with D possibly matching TRBD1 (6 bases). The CDR3 DNA reads as TGTGCTGTGGGGGGGCTGGACACTGAAGCTTTCTTT. Translated: CAVGGLDTEAFF.